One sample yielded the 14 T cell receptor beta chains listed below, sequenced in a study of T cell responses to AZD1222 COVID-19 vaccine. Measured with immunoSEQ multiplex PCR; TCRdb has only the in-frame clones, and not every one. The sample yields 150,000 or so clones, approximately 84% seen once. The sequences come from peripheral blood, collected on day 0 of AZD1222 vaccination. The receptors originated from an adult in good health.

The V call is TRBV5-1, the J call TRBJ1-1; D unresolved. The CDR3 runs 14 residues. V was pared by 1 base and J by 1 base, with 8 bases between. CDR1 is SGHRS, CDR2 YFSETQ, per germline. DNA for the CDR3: TGCGCCAGCAGCTTGTCCGTTGCGAACACTGAAGCTTTCTTT. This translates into CASSLSVANTEAFF.

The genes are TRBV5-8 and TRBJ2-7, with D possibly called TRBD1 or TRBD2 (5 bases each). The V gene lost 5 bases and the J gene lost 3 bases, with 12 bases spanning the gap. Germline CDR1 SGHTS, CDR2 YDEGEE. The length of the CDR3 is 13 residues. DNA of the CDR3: TGTGCCAGCAGGGGAGAAGGGGACTACGAGCAGTACTTC. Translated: CASRGEGDYEQYF.

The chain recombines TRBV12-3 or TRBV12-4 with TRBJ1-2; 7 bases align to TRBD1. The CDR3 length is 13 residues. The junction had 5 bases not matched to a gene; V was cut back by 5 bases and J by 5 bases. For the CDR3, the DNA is TGTGCCAGCAGTGGGGGACAGCCATATGGCTACACCTTC. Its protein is CASSGGQPYGYTF.

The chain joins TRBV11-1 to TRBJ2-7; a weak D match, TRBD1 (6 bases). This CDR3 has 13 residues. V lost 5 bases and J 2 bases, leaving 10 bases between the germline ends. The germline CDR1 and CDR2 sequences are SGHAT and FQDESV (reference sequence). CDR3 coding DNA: TGTGCCAGCAGCCGACAGGATCCCTACGAGCAGTACTTC. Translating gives CASSRQDPYEQYF.

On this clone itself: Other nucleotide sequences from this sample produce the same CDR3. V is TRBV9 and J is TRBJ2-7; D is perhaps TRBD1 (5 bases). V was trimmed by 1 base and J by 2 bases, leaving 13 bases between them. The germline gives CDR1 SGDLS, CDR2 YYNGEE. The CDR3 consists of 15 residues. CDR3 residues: CASSVTRDSPYEQYF. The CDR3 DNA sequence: TGTGCCAGCAGCGTAACCAGGGATTCCCCCTACGAGCAGTACTTC.

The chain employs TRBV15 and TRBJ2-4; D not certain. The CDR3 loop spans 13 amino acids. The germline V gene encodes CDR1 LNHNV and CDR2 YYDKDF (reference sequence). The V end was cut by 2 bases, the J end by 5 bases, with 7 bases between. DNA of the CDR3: TGTGCCACCAGCAGAACAAGAGAAAACATTCAGTACTTC. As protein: CATSRTRENIQYF.

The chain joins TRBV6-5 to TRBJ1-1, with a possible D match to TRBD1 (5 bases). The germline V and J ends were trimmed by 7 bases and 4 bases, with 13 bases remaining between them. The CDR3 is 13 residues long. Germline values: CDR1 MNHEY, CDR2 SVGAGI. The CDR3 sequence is CASNQWGVTEAFF. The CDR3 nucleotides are TGTGCCAGCAACCAATGGGGGGTCACTGAAGCTTTCTTT.

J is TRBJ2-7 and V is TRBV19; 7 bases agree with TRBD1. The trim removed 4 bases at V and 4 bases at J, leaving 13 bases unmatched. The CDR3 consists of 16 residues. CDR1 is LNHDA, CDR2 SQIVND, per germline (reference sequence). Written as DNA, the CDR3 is TGTGCCAGTAGTAGAAGACAGGGAAGAGCCGCTTACGAGCAGTACTTC. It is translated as CASSRRQGRAAYEQYF.

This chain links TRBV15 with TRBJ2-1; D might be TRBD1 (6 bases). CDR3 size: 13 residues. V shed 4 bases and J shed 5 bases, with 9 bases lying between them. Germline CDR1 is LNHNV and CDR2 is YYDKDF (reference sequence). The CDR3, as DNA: TGTGCCACCAGCACGGACAGACACAATGAGCAGTTCTTC. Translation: CATSTDRHNEQFF.

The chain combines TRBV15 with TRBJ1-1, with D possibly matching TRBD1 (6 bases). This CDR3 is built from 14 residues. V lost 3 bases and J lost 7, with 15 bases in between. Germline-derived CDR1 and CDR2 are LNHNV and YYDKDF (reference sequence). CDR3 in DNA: TGTGCCACCAGCAGGCACCTACAGGGAAATGAAGCTTTCTTT. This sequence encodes CATSRHLQGNEAFF.

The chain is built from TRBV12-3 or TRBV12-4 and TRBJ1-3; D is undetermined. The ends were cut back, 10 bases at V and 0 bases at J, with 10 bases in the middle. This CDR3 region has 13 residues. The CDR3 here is CATRPASGNTIYF. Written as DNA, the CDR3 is TGTGCCACTCGACCCGCCTCTGGAAACACCATATATTTT.

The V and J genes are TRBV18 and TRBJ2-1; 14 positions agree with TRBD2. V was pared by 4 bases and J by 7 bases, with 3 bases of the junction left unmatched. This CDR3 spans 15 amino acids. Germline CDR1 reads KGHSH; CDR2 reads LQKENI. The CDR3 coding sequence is TGTGCCAGCTCACTCGGACTAGCGGGGGGAAATGAGCAGTTCTTC. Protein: CASSLGLAGGNEQFF.

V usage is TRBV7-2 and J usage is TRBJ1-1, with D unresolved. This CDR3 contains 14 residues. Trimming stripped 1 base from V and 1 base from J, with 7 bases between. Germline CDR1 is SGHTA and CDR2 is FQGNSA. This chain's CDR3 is CASSLGQTNTEAFF. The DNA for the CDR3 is TGTGCCAGCAGCTTAGGGCAGACGAACACTGAAGCTTTCTTT.

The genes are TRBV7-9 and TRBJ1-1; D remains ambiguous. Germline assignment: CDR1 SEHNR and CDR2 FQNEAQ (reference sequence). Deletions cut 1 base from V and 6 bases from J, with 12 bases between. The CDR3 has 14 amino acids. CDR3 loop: CASSLVQQEPEAFF. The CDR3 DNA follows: TGTGCCAGCAGCTTAGTACAGCAGGAACCTGAAGCTTTCTTT.